A single sample is the source of the 29 T cell receptor beta chains below, sequenced in a study of cytomegalovirus exposure and HLA in healthy donors. PCR used 60 Vbeta primers and 13 Jbeta primers. The method was immunoSEQ multiplex PCR; TCRdb's version includes in-frame clones alone and lacks a portion of them. This sample has approximately 170,000 clones, with over 70% found just once. Sequencing used PBMCs. These receptors originate from a woman in her twenties or thirties in good health and CMV-seropositive.

The rearrangement joins TRBV28 to TRBJ2-1, with 7 bases identical to TRBD1. CDR1 and CDR2 from the germline V gene are MDHEN and SYDVKM. V was clipped by 3 bases and J by 4 bases; unmatched bases: 9. This CDR3 has 16 amino acids. CDR3 region: CASSFFGTEKYNEQFF. CDR3 DNA: TGTGCCAGCAGTTTTTTCGGGACAGAGAAGTACAATGAGCAGTTCTTC.

In this sample, this clone turned up a few times. The CDR3 nucleotides read TGTGCCAGCAGTGGATCAAACGTGTCCAAGTTCAATACGGGGCAGTTCTTC. Its translation is CASSGSNVSKFNTGQFF. The chain is built from TRBV2 and TRBJ2-1; D call uncertain. V was clipped by 4 bases and J by 12 bases, with 28 bases between them. Per the germline V gene, CDR1 is SNHLY and CDR2 is FYNNEI. CDR3 length: 17 amino acids.

The CDR3 here is CASSPGTSGFYNEQFF. Written as DNA, the CDR3 is TGTGCCAGTAGTCCCGGGACTAGCGGGTTCTACAATGAGCAGTTCTTC. The rearrangement uses TRBV19 and TRBJ2-1, with 12 bases lining up with TRBD2. The germline V gene encodes CDR1 LNHDA and CDR2 SQIVND (reference sequence). Losses at the gene ends were 5 bases for V and 3 bases for J; bases not matched to a gene: 5. The CDR3 spans 16 residues.

This clone was seen a handful of times. This chain uses TRBV4-1 with TRBJ2-7, with D perhaps TRBD1 (6 bases). Germline V gives CDR1 MGHRA, CDR2 YSYEKL. V lost 2 bases, J lost 0 bases, and 11 bases lay in between. The length of the CDR3 is 15 residues. CDR3 sequence (DNA): TGCGCCAGCAGCCAAAGGCAGGGGAGCTCCTACGAGCAGTACTTC. Its protein product is CASSQRQGSSYEQYF.

This clone was picked up a small number of times. This chain uses TRBV27 with TRBJ2-1; D might be TRBD2 (6 bases). The CDR3 has 11 amino acids. V shed 6 bases and J shed 6 bases, with 6 bases lying between them. Germline-derived CDR1 and CDR2 are MNHEY and SMNVEV (reference sequence). The CDR3 DNA sequence: TGTGCCAGCAGGACTAGCAATGAGCAGTTCTTC. Translated: CASRTSNEQFF.

The gene calls are TRBV6-5 and TRBJ1-6; a weak D match, TRBD1 (5 bases). Germline lookup yields CDR1 MNHEY and CDR2 SVGAGI. The V gene lost 6 bases and the J gene lost 4 bases, with 10 bases spanning the gap. This CDR3 contains 14 residues. DNA for the CDR3: TGTGCCAGCAGGGATCCAGGGTATAATTCACCCCTCCACTTT. Its protein product is CASRDPGYNSPLHF.

V and J are TRBV18 and TRBJ2-5; 7 bases match TRBD1. CDR3 size: 16 residues. Germline loops: CDR1 KGHSH, CDR2 LQKENI. The ends lost 5 bases at V and 5 bases at J; junction bases unmatched: 14. In nucleotides, the CDR3 is TGTGCCAGCTCAGAGGGACAAGGGGGCGCCTTGGAGACCCAGTACTTC. It specifies CASSEGQGGALETQYF.

The chain couples TRBV6-6 to TRBJ2-2; TRBD2 matches 7 bases. J lost 3 bases, V lost 6 bases, and 1 base had no gene match. Germline CDR1 reads MNHNY; CDR2 reads SVGAGI (reference sequence). The CDR3 sequence is 13 residues long. CDR3 sequence reads: CASRLAYTGELFF. CDR3 bases: TGTGCCAGCAGACTAGCGTACACCGGGGAGCTGTTTTTT.

This clone was seen a handful of times. This sequence joins TRBV11-2 and TRBJ2-2, with 9 bases identical to TRBD2. With V trimmed by 4 bases and J by 6 bases, 6 bases remained unmatched. The CDR3 runs 15 residues. Germline assignment: CDR1 SGHAT and CDR2 FQNNGV. The CDR3: CASSSGLAVAGELFF. For the CDR3, the DNA is TGTGCCAGCAGCTCGGGACTAGCTGTGGCCGGGGAGCTGTTTTTT.

The gene calls are TRBV6-5 and TRBJ2-7; 7 bases map to TRBD1. Germline CDR1 and CDR2: MNHEY and SVGAGI. The CDR3 covers 15 residues. Trimming cost V 1 base and J 5 bases; bases outside gene matches: 8. The CDR3 DNA sequence: TGTGCCAGCAGTTACTTACAACAGGGGCCTCACGAGCAGTACTTC. It is translated as CASSYLQQGPHEQYF.

The chain employs TRBV7-9 and TRBJ1-5; unclear D gene. Trimming stripped 2 bases from V and 5 bases from J, with 10 bases between. The CDR3 length is 14 residues. Germline-derived CDR1 and CDR2 are SEHNR and FQNEAQ (reference sequence). In nucleotides, the CDR3 is TGTGCCAGCAGCTTATCCAGGTCCGATCAGCCCCAGCATTTT. It codes for CASSLSRSDQPQHF. Drawing the rest from reference TRBV7-9 and TRBJ1-5, the complete variable domain is DTGVSQNPRHKITKRGQNVTFRCDPISEHNRLYWYRQTLGQGPEFLTYFQNEAQLEKSRLLSDRFSAERPKGSFSTLEIQRTEQGDSAMYLCASSLSRSDQPQHFGDGTRLSIL.

The V call is TRBV10-2, the J call TRBJ2-2; D may be TRBD2 (6 bases). The CDR3 runs 14 residues. CDR1 is WSHSY, CDR2 SAAADI, per germline. V lost 8 bases to trimming and J lost 0 bases, with 10 bases between them. CDR3 DNA sequence: TGCGCCAGCCAGAGCGGGCCGAACACCGGGGAGCTGTTTTTT. This gives the protein CASQSGPNTGELFF.

The chain has TRBV7-9 and TRBJ2-2; a weak D match, TRBD1 (6 bases). From germline, CDR1 is SEHNR and CDR2 FQNEAQ (reference sequence). Trimming took 5 bases from V and 5 from J, leaving 15 bases between them. This CDR3 comprises 15 residues. The CDR3 DNA is TGTGCCAGCAGCCAATCGCTTACAGGGACCGGGGAGCTGTTTTTT. It codes for CASSQSLTGTGELFF.

The V and J genes are TRBV27 and TRBJ2-7; tentatively, D is TRBD2 (5 bases). The CDR3 is 13 amino acids. The ends were cut back, 5 bases at V and 6 bases at J, with 14 bases in the middle. Germline-derived CDR1 and CDR2 are MNHEY and SMNVEV (reference sequence). The CDR3 reads CASSPGTGSEQYF. DNA of the CDR3: TGTGCCAGCAGTCCCGGAACGGGGAGCGAGCAGTACTTC.

The chain is built from TRBV14 and TRBJ2-1, with 9 bases aligning to TRBD2. The V gene's germline CDR1 is SGHDN and CDR2 FVKESK. J was trimmed by 7 bases and V by 2 bases; bases with no gene match: 9. The CDR3 length is 16 residues. The chain's CDR3 is CASSQLSGRTGNEQFF. DNA for the CDR3: TGTGCCAGCAGCCAACTCAGCGGGAGGACTGGTAATGAGCAGTTCTTC.

The count of this clone is one. The J gene is TRBJ2-1, the V gene TRBV9; D possibly corresponds to TRBD2 (7 bases). The CDR3 length is 16 residues. The germline CDR1 and CDR2 sequences are SGDLS and YYNGEE. The V end lost 0 bases, the J end lost 4 bases, and 14 bases lay between the germline ends. The chain's CDR3 is CASSVEGGGIYNEQFF. CDR3 DNA: TGTGCCAGCAGCGTAGAGGGGGGAGGGATTTACAATGAGCAGTTCTTC.

This rearrangement joins TRBV7-9 to TRBJ2-1, with 7 bases that match TRBD2. With V trimmed by 5 bases and J by 0 bases, 4 bases remained unmatched. This CDR3 is 15 amino acids long. The germline CDR1 and CDR2 sequences are SEHNR and FQNEAQ (reference sequence). The CDR3 sequence is CASSLRESSYNEQFF. In DNA form, the CDR3 reads TGTGCCAGCAGCCTGCGGGAGAGCTCCTACAATGAGCAGTTCTTC.

This clone turned up a few times. V gene TRBV15 combines with J gene TRBJ2-3; 7 bases agree with TRBD2. The CDR3 totals 18 residues. In germline, CDR1 is LNHNV, CDR2 YYDKDF (reference sequence). With 1 base clipped from V and 0 bases from J, the junction kept 10 bases outside the gene matches. CDR3 protein: CATSRALAEYTSTDTQYF. CDR3 bases: TGTGCCACCAGCAGAGCGCTAGCGGAATATACTAGCACAGATACGCAGTATTTT.

The chain joins TRBV4-1 to TRBJ2-1, with TRBD2 identical over 11 bases. CDR1 MGHRA and CDR2 YSYEKL come from the germline V gene. The CDR3 consists of 15 residues. The V segment lost 5 bases and the J segment 3 bases; nucleotides outside the gene matches: 3. The CDR3 DNA reads as TGCGCCAGCAGCATGGGACTAGCGGACTACAATGAGCAGTTCTTC. This codes for CASSMGLADYNEQFF.

This chain joins TRBV27 and TRBJ2-1, with 10 bases identical to TRBD2. V gave up 7 bases and J gave up 6 bases; unmatched junction bases: 6. The length of the CDR3 is 14 residues. Per the germline V gene, CDR1 is MNHEY and CDR2 is SMNVEV (reference sequence). The CDR3 reads CASKASGSTNEQFF. DNA for the CDR3: TGTGCCAGCAAGGCTAGCGGGAGTACCAATGAGCAGTTCTTC.

The V gene is TRBV19, the J gene TRBJ1-5, with 11 bases that match TRBD1. The CDR3 covers 15 residues. The V segment lost 8 bases and the J segment 6 bases; nucleotides outside the gene matches: 9. Germline loops: CDR1 LNHDA, CDR2 SQIVND (reference sequence). As DNA, the CDR3 is TGTGCCAGTCGAGACCGGGACAGGGGGACTCAGCCCCAGCATTTT. This sequence encodes CASRDRDRGTQPQHF.

The sample holds one count of this clone. V and J are TRBV28 and TRBJ1-1, with D uncertain. V dropped 1 base and J dropped 2 bases, with 5 bases sitting between them. The CDR3 extends over 13 amino acids. CDR1 and CDR2 from the germline V gene are MDHEN and SYDVKM. CDR3 coding DNA: TGTGCCAGCAGTTTATTGTCAAACACTGAAGCTTTCTTT. Its translation is CASSLLSNTEAFF.

The chain has TRBV13 and TRBJ1-4, with TRBD1 as a possible D gene (5 bases). The V gene lost 5 bases and the J gene lost 8 bases, with 15 bases spanning the gap. This CDR3 comprises 14 residues. The germline V gene encodes CDR1 PRHDT and CDR2 FYEKMQ (reference sequence). For the CDR3, the DNA is TGTGCCAGCAGCCGACTGTCCCGGGGGGAAAAACTGTTTTTT. Amino acid sequence: CASSRLSRGEKLFF.

This chain joins TRBV7-9 and TRBJ2-1; TRBD2 agrees at 11 bases. The germline CDR1 and CDR2 sequences are SEHNR and FQNEAQ (reference sequence). The CDR3 spans 17 residues. The V gene end was trimmed by 5 bases and the J gene end by 1 base; junction bases not matched to a gene: 7. The CDR3 is CASSTTSGTISYNEQFF. In DNA form, the CDR3 reads TGTGCCAGCAGCACGACTAGCGGGACCATATCCTACAATGAGCAGTTCTTC.

This chain links TRBV28 with TRBJ1-6, with a weak D call TRBD1 (6 bases). This CDR3 is 13 amino acids long. The V end lost 8 bases, the J end lost 5 bases, and 10 bases lay between the germline ends. Germline V gives CDR1 MDHEN, CDR2 SYDVKM. The CDR3 spells CASADSHNSPLHF. DNA of the CDR3: TGTGCCAGCGCGGACAGCCATAATTCACCCCTCCACTTT.

With respect to this clone: Additional DNA sequences in this sample encode the identical CDR3. The gene calls are TRBV6-5 and TRBJ1-1; no clear D. This CDR3 contains 13 residues. V lost 2 bases, J lost 1 base, and 5 bases lay in between. Germline-derived CDR1 and CDR2 are MNHEY and SVGAGI. The CDR3 region has the DNA TGTGCCAGCAGTTACGCGGGGAACACTGAAGCTTTCTTT. Encoded protein: CASSYAGNTEAFF.

This clone was counted only a few times. This chain links TRBV4-1 with TRBJ2-7; D not resolved. Germline V gives CDR1 MGHRA, CDR2 YSYEKL. The V gene lost 2 bases and the J gene lost 1 base, with 15 bases spanning the gap. The CDR3 length is 16 residues. In DNA form, the CDR3 reads TGCGCCAGCAGCCAACTAGATCTCACATCATCCTACGAGCAGTACTTC. As protein: CASSQLDLTSSYEQYF.

The V gene is TRBV11-2, the J gene TRBJ2-1; 9 bases map to TRBD2. The trim removed 7 bases at V and 2 bases at J, leaving 6 bases unmatched. The CDR3 contains 15 residues. CDR1 and CDR2 (germline): SGHAT, FQNNGV. The CDR3 DNA reads as TGTGCCAGCAAAGGTAGCGGGGGTGCCTACAATGAGCAGTTCTTC. It is translated as CASKGSGGAYNEQFF.

V is TRBV28 and J is TRBJ2-7, with 9 bases fitting TRBD1. The V segment lost 6 bases and the J segment 6 bases; nucleotides outside the gene matches: 12. The CDR3 spans 15 residues. Germline values: CDR1 MDHEN, CDR2 SYDVKM. CDR3 nucleotides: TGTGCCAGCAGCGCTGGCGGGACAGGGTCGGGCGAGCAGTACTTC. This translates into CASSAGGTGSGEQYF.